The clone carrying this T cell receptor (beta chain) has only one observation. This specimen belongs to a study of blood T cell repertoires in COVID-19. Overall study: Acute-phase and convalescent COVID-19 samples originated in the United States, Italy and Spain.

The V gene end was trimmed by 4 bases and the J gene end by 4 bases; junction bases not matched to a gene: 8. The CDR3 length is 15 residues. The germline CDR1 and CDR2 sequences are SGHKS and YYEKEE (reference sequence). Under the authors' procedure: Amplification of reference gene primers provided the estimated nucleated cell counts. TCRdb's copy holds only in-frame clones and misses some; the assay was immunoSEQ multiplex PCR. The DNA gave D and trimming, while V, J and clone size come from that table. The repertoire holds 71,000 or so clones, with about 89% as singletons. The sequence was collected from a middle-aged man with active COVID-19. The genes are TRBV5-5 and TRBJ1-3, with TRBD1 matching 7 bases. The sequencing input was peripheral blood. The CDR3 coding sequence is TGTGCCAGCAGCCCAGAGACAGGGCGAGGAAACACCATATATTTT. This gives the protein CASSPETGRGNTIYF.